The 9 T cell receptor beta chains presented below share a single source sample, sequenced in a study of T cells in Graves' hyperthyroidism and ophthalmopathy (dated by TCRdb to the late 2010s). The library was made by multiplex PCR. Sequencing instrument: Illumina HiSeq 2000. The TCR beta CDR3 regions were amplified from the RNA transcripts. The TCR CDR3 was subjected to a first round of RT-PCR using the HTBI primer set and the Qiagen OneStep RT-PCR kit. TCRdb passed the public sequencing reads through fastp at Q25 and MiXCR, retaining productive beta sequences. Each record represents a unique CDR3 protein, reported with the most common genes and DNA among its rows. The sample table records a few hundred thousand distinct CDR3 sequences; more than 20% of these occur just once. The ten largest clones capture about 26% of the sample. The sequencing input was blood. Receptor source: a man aged 18 to 30 with Graves' hyperthyroidism.

The chain couples TRBV28 to TRBJ2-1, with TRBD2 matching over 8 bases. The V and J ends lost 2 bases and 9 bases, in that order; junction bases with no gene match: 0. The CDR3 extends over 12 amino acids. Germline assignment: CDR1 MDHEN and CDR2 SYDVKM. CDR3 nucleotide sequence: TGTGCCAGCAGTTTACGGGGGGGTGAGCAGTTCTTC. It translates to CASSLRGGEQFF.

This clonotype occurred a few times. The rearrangement joins TRBV29-1 to TRBJ1-2, with D maybe TRBD1 (5 bases). Trimming cost V 6 bases and J 6 bases, with 11 bases left between them. The CDR3 runs 11 residues. Germline loops: CDR1 SQVTM, CDR2 ANQGSEA. In DNA, the CDR3 is TGCAGCGTCGGGGCGGAACATGGCTACACCTTC. It encodes CSVGAEHGYTF.

The chain couples TRBV4-1 to TRBJ1-1; the D is unclear. Germline-derived CDR1 and CDR2 are MGHRA and YSYEKL. This CDR3 spans 13 amino acids. Trimming stripped 4 bases from V and 13 bases from J, with 19 bases between. The CDR3 protein is CASSPFDNTGIFF. The CDR3 region has the DNA TGCGCCAGCAGCCCGTTCGATAACACCGGGATTTTCTTT.

This clonotype was counted at least ten times. This chain connects TRBV7-9 to TRBJ2-7, with D possibly matching TRBD2 (6 bases). Per the germline V gene, CDR1 is SEHNR and CDR2 is FQNEAQ (reference sequence). With 6 bases removed from V and 6 bases from J, the gap between germline ends came to 18 bases. The CDR3 loop spans 14 amino acids. CDR3 protein: CASSVEGGSGEQYF. In DNA, the CDR3 is TGTGCCAGCAGTGTCGAAGGAGGGTCAGGCGAGCAGTACTTC.

The gene calls are TRBV3-1 and TRBJ2-7; TRBD1 is a possible D gene (6 bases). Germline V gene sequence: CDR1 LGHDT, CDR2 YNNKEL (reference sequence). The V gene lost 5 bases and the J gene lost 4 bases, with 18 bases spanning the gap. This CDR3 is 15 amino acids long. The CDR3 DNA is TGTGCCAGCAGCTACAGTACAGGGCGAGGGTACGAGCAGTACTTC. It specifies CASSYSTGRGYEQYF.

In its sample, this clonotype was seen many times. The chain couples TRBV28 to TRBJ1-5; possibly TRBD1 for D (6 bases). The CDR3 consists of 15 residues. The V end lost 7 bases, the J end lost 4 bases, and 17 bases lay between the germline ends. CDR1 is MDHEN, CDR2 SYDVKM, per germline. The CDR3 region has the DNA TGTGCCAGCAATCCCCTGGGGGCGGCTAATCAGCCCCAGCATTTT. Its translation is CASNPLGAANQPQHF.

This clonotype was seen many times. This chain connects TRBV6-2 or TRBV6-3 to TRBJ1-5; the D is unclear. Germline lookup yields CDR1 MNHEY and CDR2 SVGEGT. CDR3 length: 13 residues. V was clipped by 2 bases and J by 9 bases, with 11 bases between them. The CDR3 bases are TGTGCCAGCAGTTACGCGACGGGTGGGCCCCAGCATTTT. Translated, it gives CASSYATGGPQHF.

CDR3 residues: CSAREPAGGWETQYF. The CDR3 DNA reads TGCAGTGCTAGAGAACCGGCAGGGGGTTGGGAGACCCAGTACTTC. The chain joins TRBV20-1 to TRBJ2-5; 7 positions match TRBD1. The CDR3 totals 15 residues. CDR1 DFQATT and CDR2 SNEGSKA come from the germline V gene (reference sequence). V lost 0 bases to trimming and J lost 5 bases; unmatched junction nucleotides: 9.

Many counts were recorded for this clonotype. The chain couples TRBV5-1 to TRBJ1-5, with a weak D call TRBD1 (5 bases). In germline, CDR1 is SGHRS, CDR2 YFSETQ. There are 14 residues in the CDR3. V was cut by 0 bases and J by 7 bases, with 11 bases left in between. The CDR3 loop reads CASSLEGPGQPQHF. The CDR3 DNA sequence: TGCGCCAGCAGCTTGGAGGGGCCGGGGCAGCCCCAGCATTTT.